A single sample gave rise to the 6 T cell receptor beta chains below, sequenced in a study of shared clonotypes between healthy human individuals. Produced via immunoSEQ multiplex PCR; TCRdb's table is partial and in-frame only. The table shows 470,000 or so clones, with 60% to 80% occurring only once. The sample was PBMCs. The receptors were gathered from a middle-aged woman in good health. Some clones in this sample may be carry-over from other donors' samples.

This clone was recorded many times. The chain couples TRBV30 to TRBJ2-7; D ambiguous. V lost 7 bases and J 3 bases, leaving 13 bases between the germline ends. The CDR3 length is 12 residues. The germline V gene has CDR1 GTSNPN and CDR2 SVGIG (reference sequence). CDR3 loop: CAFTAAGYEQYF. The CDR3, as DNA: TGTGCCTTCACCGCCGCCGGCTACGAGCAGTACTTC.

The chain recombines TRBV6-4 with TRBJ2-6, with 9 bases identical to TRBD1. The CDR3 loop spans 14 amino acids. Germline lookup yields CDR1 MRHNA and CDR2 SNTAGT. V dropped 6 bases and J dropped 9; count of bases not matched to a gene: 6. The CDR3, as DNA: TGTGCCAGCAGCCCGGGACAGGGCGTCAACGTCCTGACTTTC. This translates into CASSPGQGVNVLTF.

The V gene is TRBV4-2, the J gene TRBJ2-1; 8 nucleotides agree with TRBD2. The CDR3 runs to 18 residues. V lost 1 base, J lost 0 bases, and 8 bases stayed unmatched. CDR1 and CDR2 (germline): LGHNA, YNFKEQ. CDR3 nucleotides: TGTGCCAGCAGCCAAGCCGGGGGGGTTAGGGGCTCCTACAATGAGCAGTTCTTC. Translating it yields CASSQAGGVRGSYNEQFF.

CDR3: CASSLMAANEKLFF. The CDR3 DNA reads as TGTGCCAGCAGTTTAATGGCAGCAAATGAAAAACTGTTTTTT. The chain recombines TRBV27 with TRBJ1-4; D gene unclear. The V and J ends lost 2 bases and 5 bases respectively, with 9 bases between them. Germline assignment: CDR1 MNHEY and CDR2 SMNVEV (reference sequence). The CDR3 loop spans 14 amino acids.

The chain uses TRBV18 and TRBJ2-2; perhaps TRBD1 as D (5 bases). Trimming pared 5 bases from V and 2 bases from J, leaving 9 bases between. In germline, CDR1 is KGHSH, CDR2 LQKENI. The CDR3 contains 14 residues. CDR3 residues: CASSTDRNTGELFF. For the CDR3, the DNA is TGTGCCAGCTCAACTGACAGAAACACCGGGGAGCTGTTTTTT.

There are many counts of this clone. This CDR3 is also generated by other DNA sequences in the sample. The chain uses TRBV7-9 and TRBJ2-1; TRBD2 agrees at 8 bases. Germline assignment: CDR1 SEHNR and CDR2 FQNEAQ (reference sequence). The V segment lost 3 bases and the J segment 5 bases; nucleotides outside the gene matches: 6. The CDR3 consists of 15 residues. The DNA of the CDR3 is TGTGCCAGCAGCTTTCGAACTAGCGGCCACAATGAGCAGTTCTTC. Translating gives CASSFRTSGHNEQFF.